This TCR beta chain was identified during a study of shared clonotypes between healthy human individuals. Study findings and constraints: Researchers found naive subsets generally carried larger estimated richness than memory subsets.

As regards this clone: Its specificity is not known.

V lost 0 bases and J 5 bases, leaving 21 bases between the germline ends. CDR3 length: 17 amino acids. Germline loops: CDR1 SGDLS, CDR2 YYNGEE. Using immunoSEQ multiplex PCR, the repertoire was profiled, and TCRdb retains in-frame clones only, with some absent. The table has millions of clones, approximately 94% seen once. CD45RO-negative, CCR7-selected cells formed the naive CD8 fraction, which excluded terminally differentiated effector memory CD45RA+ cells. The sequenced sample was naive CD8+ T cells from PBMCs. The sequence derives from a man aged 18 to 29 in good health. Some clones in this sample may be carry-over from other donors' samples. V gene TRBV9 combines with J gene TRBJ2-7, with D hard to call. In nucleotides, the CDR3 is TGTGCCAGCAGCGTAGCTCCTAATGACAAGGTATTCGACGAGCAGTACTTC. Protein: CASSVAPNDKVFDEQYF.